The 17 T cell receptor beta chains presented below share a single source sample, sequenced in a study of Tregs in tolerant kidney transplant recipients. Using immunoSEQ multiplex PCR, the repertoire was profiled, and TCRdb retains in-frame clones only, with some absent. The sample shows 200,000 to 300,000 clones, around 81% of them seen only once. Sequencing was carried out using CD4+ T cells from blood. Source of these receptors: a human donor in good health.

This clone has just a few counts. The chain carries TRBV6-1 and TRBJ1-1, with unresolved D. The CDR3 extends over 13 amino acids. Germline CDR1 and CDR2: MNHNS and SASEGT. Trimming removed 7 bases from V and 2 bases from J, with 11 bases in between. Written as DNA, the CDR3 is TGTGCCAGCAACCCTAGGACTAACACTGAAGCTTTCTTT. It translates to CASNPRTNTEAFF.

The chain couples TRBV5-1 to TRBJ2-1; 8 bases line up with TRBD2. This CDR3 is built from 16 residues. Germline V CDR1 and CDR2: SGHRS, YFSETQ. The trim removed 3 bases at V and 3 bases at J, leaving 8 bases unmatched. CDR3 DNA sequence: TGCGCCAGCAGCTCAGGACTAGCCGAAAACTACAATGAGCAGTTCTTC. Translation gives CASSSGLAENYNEQFF.

The rearrangement joins TRBV30 to TRBJ2-7; possible D gene TRBD1, 6 bases. The CDR3 loop spans 13 amino acids. Trimming cost V 2 bases and J 3 bases, with 11 bases left between them. Germline-derived CDR1 and CDR2 are GTSNPN and SVGIG (reference sequence). The CDR3 reads CAWSRDKVYEQYF. CDR3 nucleotides: TGTGCCTGGAGTCGGGACAAGGTCTACGAGCAGTACTTC.

The table lists this clone with a count of one. The chain couples TRBV27 to TRBJ1-1; no firm D call. With 5 bases removed from V and 2 bases from J, the gap between germline ends came to 18 bases. Germline CDR1 is MNHEY and CDR2 is SMNVEV (reference sequence). CDR3 size: 16 residues. CDR3: CASSITSGQFNTEAFF. The CDR3 DNA is TGTGCCAGCAGTATTACCTCCGGGCAGTTCAACACTGAAGCTTTCTTT.

V usage is TRBV5-1 and J usage is TRBJ2-5, with 12 bases lining up with TRBD1. J lost 5 bases, V lost 5 bases, and 10 bases had no gene match. Germline V gene sequence: CDR1 SGHRS, CDR2 YFSETQ. The CDR3 totals 16 residues. In DNA, the CDR3 is TGCGCCAGCAGAAAACCGGGACAGGGGGCGCGGGAGACCCAGTACTTC. Amino acids: CASRKPGQGARETQYF.

The genes are TRBV2 and TRBJ1-1; D not certain. V was trimmed by 3 bases and J by 1 base, leaving 9 bases between them. This CDR3 contains 14 residues. Germline CDR1 reads SNHLY; CDR2 reads FYNNEI. In DNA form, the CDR3 reads TGTGCCAGCAGTGAGTTACCCAGGAACACTGAAGCTTTCTTT. Protein product: CASSELPRNTEAFF.

J is TRBJ2-2 and V is TRBV4-1; TRBD2 matches 7 bases. The ends lost 5 bases at V and 2 bases at J; junction bases unmatched: 17. Per germline, CDR1 MGHRA and CDR2 YSYEKL. The CDR3 runs to 19 residues. The CDR3 sequence: CASSIRFLGGPDNTGELFF. In nucleotides, the CDR3 is TGCGCCAGCAGCATACGATTCCTGGGAGGGCCGGATAACACCGGGGAGCTGTTTTTT.

V gene TRBV29-1 combines with J gene TRBJ2-7; 8 bases are a match to TRBD1. Trimming at V came to 0 bases and at J to 4 bases, leaving 8 bases not matched to a gene. CDR3 length equals 15 residues. Germline V gives CDR1 SQVTM, CDR2 ANQGSEA. The CDR3, as DNA: TGCAGCGTTGAAGATACGCAGGGGGCTAAGTACGAGCAGTACTTC. This sequence encodes CSVEDTQGAKYEQYF.

This chain joins TRBV4-1 and TRBJ2-3; 13 bases agree with TRBD2. Trimming took 2 bases from V and 5 from J; bases not matched to a gene: 4. Looked up from germline, CDR1 is MGHRA and CDR2 is YSYEKL. The CDR3 runs to 16 residues. DNA of the CDR3: TGCGCCAGCAGCCAAACACTAGCGGGAGGGGTAGATACGCAGTATTTT. It encodes CASSQTLAGGVDTQYF.

This chain uses TRBV6-5 with TRBJ1-1; D might be TRBD1 (5 bases). The CDR3 covers 15 residues. CDR1 and CDR2 from the germline V gene are MNHEY and SVGAGI. V was pared by 6 bases and J by 2 bases, with 16 bases between. This chain's CDR3 is CASRASGTVNTEAFF. Here the CDR3 DNA reads TGTGCCAGCAGGGCATCGGGGACGGTAAACACTGAAGCTTTCTTT.

The V call is TRBV18, the J call TRBJ2-7, with D perhaps being TRBD1 or TRBD2 (5 bases each). Per the germline V gene, CDR1 is KGHSH and CDR2 is LQKENI. Trimming stripped 4 bases from V and 3 bases from J, with 10 bases between. This CDR3 region has 13 residues. This CDR3 reads CASSLGRNYEQYF. CDR3 DNA sequence: TGTGCCAGCTCACTGGGACGGAACTACGAGCAGTACTTC.

The V call is TRBV29-1, the J call TRBJ2-1; the D is unclear. The CDR3 length is 11 residues. Germline CDR1 SQVTM, CDR2 ANQGSEA. The germline V and J ends were trimmed by 8 bases and 9 bases, with 14 bases remaining between them. The DNA for the CDR3 is TGCAGCAGCCTAGAAGTGAGTGAGCAGTTCTTC. It is translated as CSSLEVSEQFF.

The chain employs TRBV2 and TRBJ1-3; the D is unclear. CDR1 is SNHLY and CDR2 is FYNNEI in the germline V gene. V lost 1 base, J lost 3 bases, and 10 bases lay in between. This CDR3 is 15 amino acids long. The CDR3 region has the DNA TGTGCCAGCAGTGAAGACAGAATGAATGGAAACACCATATATTTT. Translating it yields CASSEDRMNGNTIYF.

J is TRBJ1-2 and V is TRBV19; D gene unclear. Trimming took off 3 bases at V and 4 bases at J, with 15 bases between the two ends. The germline V gene has CDR1 LNHDA and CDR2 SQIVND (reference sequence). The CDR3 covers 15 residues. The CDR3 sequence is CASSMLQPTPYGYTF. The CDR3 DNA reads as TGTGCCAGTAGTATGTTACAGCCAACCCCCTATGGCTACACCTTC.

The V and J genes are TRBV30 and TRBJ2-3, with D perhaps being TRBD1 or TRBD2 (6 bases each). Trimming took off 0 bases at V and 5 bases at J, with 15 bases between the two ends. This CDR3 is built from 15 residues. Germline loops: CDR1 GTSNPN, CDR2 SVGIG (reference sequence). CDR3 sequence: CAWSVLGGRGDTQYF. CDR3 coding DNA: TGTGCCTGGAGTGTATTGGGGGGCAGGGGAGATACGCAGTATTTT.

This chain links TRBV7-9 with TRBJ2-5; the D gene is possibly TRBD2 (6 bases). This CDR3 is built from 15 residues. V was clipped by 5 bases and J by 3 bases, with 16 bases between them. Germline loops: CDR1 SEHNR, CDR2 FQNEAQ (reference sequence). In DNA form, the CDR3 reads TGTGCCAGCAGCCCTGATGGCGGAGGGAAAGAGACCCAGTACTTC. It is translated as CASSPDGGGKETQYF.

V is TRBV7-6 and J is TRBJ2-7; the D is unclear. Germline CDR1 is SGHVS and CDR2 is FNYEAQ. CDR3 length: 13 amino acids. V was trimmed by 0 bases and J by 3 bases, leaving 6 bases between them. Here the CDR3 reads CASSLASDYEQYF. Written as DNA, the CDR3 is TGTGCCAGCAGCTTAGCCTCGGACTACGAGCAGTACTTC.